The 17 T cell receptor beta chains given below trace back to one sample, sequenced in a study of blood T cell repertoires in COVID-19. Profiling relied on immunoSEQ multiplex PCR, and the TCRdb table lists in-frame clones only, not all of them. The sample has roughly 330,000 clones, 89% seen once. The sample comprised peripheral blood. Receptors were obtained from a man aged 18 to 30 who had recovered from COVID-19.

The chain joins TRBV6-5 to TRBJ2-3; possibly TRBD2 for D (6 bases). Per the germline V gene, CDR1 is MNHEY and CDR2 is SVGAGI. This CDR3 spans 15 amino acids. Trimming left V 5 bases short and J 2 bases short, with 14 bases between. CDR3 nucleotides: TGTGCCAGCAGTCTCGGGGGACGACCCACAGATACGCAGTATTTT. Translation gives CASSLGGRPTDTQYF.

This chain links TRBV7-2 with TRBJ2-7, with 9 bases matching TRBD1. After removal of 0 bases from V and 5 bases from J, the junction contained 5 bases not matched to a gene. CDR3 length: 15 residues. Germline V gene sequence: CDR1 SGHTA, CDR2 FQGNSA. This chain's CDR3 is CASSLAQGQGHEQYF. CDR3 coding DNA: TGTGCCAGCAGCTTAGCCCAGGGACAGGGCCACGAGCAGTACTTC.

As to this clone: The identical CDR3 is also encoded by other nucleotide sequences in the sample. The chain links TRBV9 to TRBJ2-3; D may be TRBD1 (5 bases). This CDR3 has 14 amino acids. The V gene's germline CDR1 is SGDLS and CDR2 YYNGEE. Trimming took off 0 bases at V and 3 bases at J, with 8 bases between the two ends. The CDR3 nucleotides are TGTGCCAGCAGCGTAGAGGGGTTAACAGATACGCAGTATTTT. Translation: CASSVEGLTDTQYF.

This sequence joins TRBV12-3 or TRBV12-4 and TRBJ1-5; no clear D gene. CDR3 size: 13 residues. The V gene lost 1 base and the J gene lost 2 bases, with 3 bases spanning the gap. The CDR3 coding sequence is TGTGCCAGCAGTTTAGTAGGCAATCAGCCCCAGCATTTT. It encodes CASSLVGNQPQHF.

This clone has only a few counts. The chain joins TRBV5-1 to TRBJ2-3; weak D call: TRBD1 (6 bases). Germline CDR1 is SGHRS and CDR2 is YFSETQ. Deletions cut 6 bases from V and 6 bases from J, with 14 bases between. The CDR3 spans 13 residues. CDR3 sequence (DNA): TGCGCCAGCAAATGGGACCAGGGGGATACGCAGTATTTT. This codes for CASKWDQGDTQYF.

V is TRBV29-1 and J is TRBJ1-2, with TRBD1 matching 12 bases. Germline lookup yields CDR1 SQVTM and CDR2 ANQGSEA. This CDR3 is built from 14 residues. Losses at the gene ends were 0 bases for V and 8 bases for J; bases not matched to a gene: 4. The CDR3 is CSVEDGDRGQGYTF. The CDR3, as DNA: TGCAGCGTTGAAGATGGGGACAGGGGGCAAGGCTACACCTTC.

This chain links TRBV25-1 with TRBJ2-6; 7 bases align to TRBD1. The germline V gene has CDR1 MGHDK and CDR2 SYGVNS. The J segment lost 1 base and the V segment lost 3 bases, leaving 9 bases of the junction unmatched. The CDR3 covers 18 residues. CDR3 in amino acids: CASSDKRGQSSGANVLTF. For the CDR3, the DNA is TGTGCCAGCAGTGATAAGAGGGGGCAATCGTCTGGGGCCAACGTCCTGACTTTC.

The chain is built from TRBV18 and TRBJ1-5, with 10 positions matching TRBD1. The V segment lost 0 bases and the J segment 8 bases; nucleotides outside the gene matches: 4. The CDR3 sequence is 15 residues long. Germline V gene lookup returns CDR1 KGHSH and CDR2 LQKENI. The CDR3 spells CASSPPTGGKEPQHF. Written as DNA, the CDR3 is TGTGCCAGCTCACCACCGACAGGGGGCAAGGAGCCCCAGCATTTT.

J is TRBJ2-1 and V is TRBV6-2 or TRBV6-3, with D maybe TRBD1 (6 bases). Germline CDR1 reads MNHEY; CDR2 reads SVGEGT. V was clipped by 5 bases and J by 8 bases, with 19 bases between them. The CDR3 is 15 residues long. The CDR3 loop reads CASSPWEGGRDEQFF. The CDR3 DNA reads TGTGCCAGCAGTCCCTGGGAAGGGGGACGGGATGAGCAGTTCTTC.

The rearrangement uses TRBV12-1 and TRBJ2-1; the table names TRBD2, a call not compared with the DNA. TRBV12-1 is deemed a pseudogene. This CDR3 region has 15 residues. The CDR3 sequence: CASSFPSGGVDEQFF. The DNA of the CDR3 is TGTGCCAGCAGCTTCCCCAGCGGGGGTGTCGATGAGCAGTTCTTC.

The chain joins TRBV5-4 to TRBJ1-2; D remains ambiguous. The CDR3 is 13 amino acids. V was shortened by 4 bases and J by 9 bases, with 16 bases between the two germline ends. Germline V gene lookup returns CDR1 SGHNT and CDR2 YYREEE (reference sequence). The CDR3 loop reads CASSQETGRSYTF. CDR3 in DNA: TGTGCCAGCAGCCAAGAGACTGGTCGAAGCTACACCTTC.

The V and J genes are TRBV5-1 and TRBJ1-2; 12 bases fit TRBD1. V shed 4 bases, J shed 4 bases, and the junction held 11 bases outside the gene matches. CDR3 length equals 17 residues. Germline CDR1 reads SGHRS; CDR2 reads YFSETQ. The CDR3, as DNA: TGCGCCAGCAGCCCGCCGGGACAGGGGGCGATCGGCTATGGCTACACCTTC. Translating it yields CASSPPGQGAIGYGYTF.

The V and J genes are TRBV7-8 and TRBJ1-5; D is uncertain. Trimming removed 1 base at V and 4 bases at J, with 14 bases between. Germline values: CDR1 SGHVS, CDR2 FQNEAQ. The CDR3 runs 16 residues. CDR3 sequence reads: CASSLGAAPINQPQHF. CDR3 in DNA: TGTGCCAGCAGCTTAGGGGCAGCTCCCATAAATCAGCCCCAGCATTTT.

The chain carries TRBV6-4 and TRBJ1-5, with D perhaps matching TRBD1 (6 bases). This CDR3 has 14 residues. Germline V gene lookup returns CDR1 MRHNA and CDR2 SNTAGT. Trimming removed 3 bases from V and 3 bases from J, with 9 bases in between. The CDR3 DNA follows: TGTGCCAGCAGTGAACGGGACATCAATCAGCCCCAGCATTTT. Translation: CASSERDINQPQHF.

V gene TRBV5-1 combines with J gene TRBJ2-7, with 10 nucleotides matching TRBD2. The length of the CDR3 is 19 residues. Per germline, CDR1 SGHRS and CDR2 YFSETQ. Trimming took 0 bases from V and 0 from J; bases not matched to a gene: 12. The CDR3 region has the DNA TGCGCCAGCAGCTTGGATAGCGGGGGGTACAGGGTAAGCTCCTACGAGCAGTACTTC. Its protein product is CASSLDSGGYRVSSYEQYF.

The V gene is TRBV9, the J gene TRBJ1-6; weak D call: TRBD1 (5 bases). The V gene lost 4 bases and the J gene lost 6 bases, with 11 bases spanning the gap. Germline values: CDR1 SGDLS, CDR2 YYNGEE. CDR3 length: 14 amino acids. The CDR3 sequence: CASSSSGGNSPLHF. The CDR3 bases are TGTGCCAGCAGCTCCTCCGGGGGTAATTCACCCCTCCACTTT.

V and J are TRBV6-5 and TRBJ2-7; 9 bases agree with TRBD1. The CDR3 has 15 residues. Germline V CDR1 and CDR2: MNHEY, SVGAGI. After removal of 3 bases from V and 5 bases from J, the junction contained 8 bases not matched to a gene. CDR3 in amino acids: CASSYPGTGINEQYF. The CDR3 DNA sequence: TGTGCCAGCAGTTATCCCGGGACAGGGATCAACGAGCAGTACTTC.